This T cell receptor (beta chain) was profiled in a study of blood T cells in healthy people across ages. Findings of the study overall: In older individuals, TCR beta diversity per million T cells was lower, falling roughly linearly with age. Researchers report that TCR beta diversity correlated strongly with naive T cell percentage.

Sample-barcoded 5' priming and a J-beta primer mix drove a second PCR of roughly 6 to 12 cycles. TCRdb re-analysed the 5' RACE reads in MiXCR, keeping a single row per CDR3 protein. This table has 1.5 million or so distinct CDR3 sequences, 40% to 45% appearing once. This clonotype was seen a few times. Its antigen remains unknown. The V end lost 2 bases, the J end lost 1 base, and 3 bases lay between the germline ends. Germline values: CDR1 ENHRY, CDR2 SYGVKD. The CDR3 extends over 12 amino acids. The sample taken for sequencing was blood. The chain recombines TRBV10-3 with TRBJ2-7; D not certain. The origin of this receptor is a woman between 18 and 29 years old in good health. The CDR3 DNA follows: TGTGCCATCAGTGAGCGATCCTACGAGCAGTACTTC. As protein: CAISERSYEQYF.